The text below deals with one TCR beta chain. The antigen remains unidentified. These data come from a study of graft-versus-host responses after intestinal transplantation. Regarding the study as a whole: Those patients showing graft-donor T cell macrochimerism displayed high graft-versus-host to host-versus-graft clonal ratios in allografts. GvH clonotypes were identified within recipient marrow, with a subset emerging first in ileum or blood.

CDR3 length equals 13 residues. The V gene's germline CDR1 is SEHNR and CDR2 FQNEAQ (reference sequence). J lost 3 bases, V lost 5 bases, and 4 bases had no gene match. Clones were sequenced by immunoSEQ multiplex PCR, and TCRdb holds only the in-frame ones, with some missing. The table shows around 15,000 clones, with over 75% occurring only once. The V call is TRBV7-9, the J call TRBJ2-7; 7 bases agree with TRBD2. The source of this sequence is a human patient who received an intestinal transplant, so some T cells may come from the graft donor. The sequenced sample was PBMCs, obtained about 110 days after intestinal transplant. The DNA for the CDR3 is TGTGCCAGCAGCCTCGGGACTAACTACGAGCAGTACTTC. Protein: CASSLGTNYEQYF.